Described below is a single T cell receptor (beta chain) sequence and its context. This record comes from a study of blood T cell repertoires in COVID-19. Study-level information: COVID-19 samples from acute and convalescent phases originated in the United States, Italy and Spain. PBMCs, B-cell-depleted T cells, or T cells were the source of the cDNA or gDNA that made up the material.

This CDR3 has 15 amino acids. The germline CDR1 and CDR2 sequences are LNHDA and SQIVND (reference sequence). The trim removed 7 bases at V and 4 bases at J, leaving 10 bases unmatched. Methods used by the authors: Reference gene primer amplification gave estimated nucleated cell counts. Repertoires were generated with immunoSEQ multiplex PCR, while TCRdb's copy carries only in-frame clones and drops some. V and J calls and clone size are copied from that table; D and trimming were computed from the DNA. This sample has 150,000 to 200,000 clones; about 85% occur once, and the top ten carry 2% to 2.5%.

The rearrangement uses TRBV19 and TRBJ2-3, with TRBD2 matching 8 bases. The origin of this receptor is a man between 70 and 80 years old with active or convalescent COVID-19. Sequenced: peripheral blood. The CDR3 sequence: CASKLAGFDADTQYF. The CDR3 bases are TGTGCCAGTAAATTAGCGGGATTTGACGCAGATACGCAGTATTTT.